The entry that follows covers one TCR beta chain sequence. Its antigen target is currently unknown. Base qualities are missing; no much larger clone stands one base away. The sample is drawn from a study of blood T cell repertoires in COVID-19 (TCRdb year 2020). Looking at the study overall: Samples covering the acute and convalescent phases of COVID-19 were provided by collaborators in the United States, Italy and Spain. The material from the prospective study consisted of cDNA or gDNA derived from T cells, B-cell-depleted T cells, or PBMCs. The dataset comprised deeply sampled blood TCRbeta repertoires from subjects exposed to, actively infected with, or recovered from COVID-19. A freely available public database, intended as a resource for researchers studying the immune response to SARS-CoV-2, is where the repertoires were released. The samples were drawn from two sources: the first 160 participants of the ongoing ImmuneRACE study, and 1,200 or so subjects contributed by 6 global collaborators. Nearly every sample came with metadata listing a de-identified subject ID, COVID-19 status, age in years and sex. HLA class I and class II types, where available, came from metadata supplied by the sample provider rather than from assay-based typing.

Findings and caveats that apply to the study as a whole: The amount of clinical and demographic metadata varied by source and participant and was provided uncurated.

TCRbeta CDR3 regions were amplified from genomic DNA using the immunoSEQ Assay, a bias-controlled multiplex PCR. Per the original workflow: Within the assay, amplification of reference gene primers was used to estimate how many nucleated cells each sample contained. To quantify the absolute abundance of each unique TCRbeta CDR3 rearrangement, sequence reads were collapsed and filtered. For each sample, productive Simpson clonality was calculated as the square root of Simpson's diversity index over productive rearrangements. TCRdb took this table from immuneACCESS and kept in-frame rearrangements with V and J called. Such tables lack part of the clones; where checked against another copy, unresolved V genes explain under half of the gap, and the rest is unexplained. The V and J calls and clone size are taken from that table; D and trimming were inferred from the DNA. Counted in this sample were hundreds of thousands of clones; about 90% of them appeared once. The top ten clonotypes cover over 12% of the sample.

Enrolling through a virtual design, the prospective study's participants ranged in age from roughly 18 to 95 years and lived across roughly 23 United States geographic areas. In the prospective study, cohorts were assigned on the basis of participant-reported clinical history obtained from a screening survey and a study questionnaire. Mobile phlebotomists in the prospective study collected whole blood, serum and a nasopharyngeal or oropharyngeal swab from every participant. Additional blood draws and questionnaires over an approximately two-month period could optionally be provided by prospective study participants. Prospective study blood samples were shipped either frozen or at room temperature before DNA extraction. From its cysteine to its phenylalanine, the CDR3 spans 12 amino acids. This entry keeps only the CDR3 DNA: 36 bases, framed from base 1. V is pared back by 6 bases and J by 6 bases, with 12 bases lying between the germline termini.

The receptor's source is a woman in her fifties or sixties with acute COVID-19. Sequenced sample: PBMCs or T cells enriched from blood (not recorded which). This receptor chain uses TRBV12-3 or TRBV12-4 and TRBJ2-7; TRBD1 is a possible D gene, resting on 5 matching bases. The nucleotides are TGTGCCAGCAGCCTCAGGGTCTCCGAGCAGTACTTC. This gives the protein CASSLRVSEQYF.